Listed below are T cell receptor beta chains from one sample, sequenced in a study of OX40 agonist ivuxolimab in advanced cancers. Sequencing was performed with immunoSEQ multiplex PCR; in TCRdb, only in-frame clones are kept and a portion is missing. This sample yields 75,000 to 100,000 clones, of which 70% to 90% are seen a single time; more than 5.5% belongs to the top ten. This specimen consisted of CD4+ or CD8+ T cells sorted from blood, obtained in a trial of the OX40 agonist ivuxolimab. Receptors originate from an adult with an advanced solid tumor such as melanoma, head and neck, liver or kidney cancer. Both conserved end residues are part of each CDR3. A D gene is named only where the DNA matches it firmly. Not all rows give a size; the values are once, few, many and, for expanded clones, a class.

v_call,clone_size,d_call,j_call,cdr3_nt,cdr3_aa
TRBV6-5,NA,NA,TRBJ1-1,TGTGCCAGCAGTTACTCGGGGGGGAACACTGAAGCTTTCTTT,CASSYSGGNTEAFF
TRBV6-5,NA,TRBD1,TRBJ1-2,TGTGCCAGCAGTTACCCCACGGGACAGGGCCATGGCTACACCTTC,CASSYPTGQGHGYTF
TRBV5-1,NA,TRBD2,TRBJ2-7,TGCGCCAGCAGCTCGGGACTAGCATTCCACGAGCAGTACTTC,CASSSGLAFHEQYF
TRBV5-1,NA,NA,TRBJ2-2,TGCGCCAGCAGCGAATCAGCAGGGTACACCGGGGAGCTGTTTTTT,CASSESAGYTGELFF
TRBV30,NA,TRBD2,TRBJ2-1,TGTGCCTGGAGTCTCCCGGGGACTAGCGGGAGTAATGAGCAGTTCTTC,CAWSLPGTSGSNEQFF
TRBV27,few,NA,TRBJ2-1,TGTGCCAGCAGTACTCGCTCCTACAATGAGCAGTTCTTC,CASSTRSYNEQFF
TRBV7-3,NA,TRBD2,TRBJ2-3,TGTGCCAGCAGCCCCTCTAGCGGTTCAGATACGCAGTATTTT,CASSPSSGSDTQYF
TRBV7-9,NA,NA,TRBJ2-5,TGTGCCAGCAGCCCCGGGACACCAGAGACCCAGTACTTC,CASSPGTPETQYF
TRBV7-8,NA,TRBD1,TRBJ1-5,TGTGCCAGCAGCTTAGGAGGCAGGGGGCGTGAACCCCAGCATTTT,CASSLGGRGREPQHF
TRBV7-2,NA,NA,TRBJ2-7,TGTGCCAGCAGCGACCGCTACGAGCAGTACTTC,CASSDRYEQYF
TRBV4-2,NA,TRBD1,TRBJ1-5,TGTGCCAGCAGCCAGGTTTGGGACAGTAATCAGCCCCAGCATTTT,CASSQVWDSNQPQHF
TRBV7-2,few,TRBD2,TRBJ2-3,TGTGCCAGCAGCTTAACTACCGGGACTAGCAGAGATACGCAGTATTTT,CASSLTTGTSRDTQYF
TRBV4-2,NA,NA,TRBJ1-5,TGTGCCAGCAGCCAAGCGGGGGGGGATCAGCCCCAGCATTTT,CASSQAGGDQPQHF
TRBV27,NA,NA,TRBJ1-1,TGTGCCAGCAGTTTAGTAGGGGTCAGTGAAGCTTTCTTT,CASSLVGVSEAFF
TRBV5-1,NA,TRBD2,TRBJ2-5,TGCGCCAGCAGGGGAGCGGGAGTTGAGACCCAGTACTTC,CASRGAGVETQYF
TRBV7-9,NA,TRBD1,TRBJ2-7,TGTGCCAGCAGCTTGTTCTCTTTCACCGACGGACAGGGCTACGAGCAGTACTTC,CASSLFSFTDGQGYEQYF
TRBV7-8,NA,NA,TRBJ1-3,TGTGCCAGCAGCTTAGCAGTCAGGGGAACCATATATTTT,CASSLAVRGTIYF
TRBV6-1,few,NA,TRBJ2-1,TGTGCCAGCAGTGATCGGGAGCCTCGAAGGAATGAGCAGTTCTTC,CASSDREPRRNEQFF
TRBV28,NA,NA,TRBJ1-6,TGTGCCAGCAGTTTGGTCGGGTTTCTTTCGGGTTCACCCCTCCACTTT,CASSLVGFLSGSPLHF
TRBV7-8,NA,NA,TRBJ2-2,TGTGCCAGCAGCTTAGACGGTTGGAACACCGGGGAGCTGTTTTTT,CASSLDGWNTGELFF
TRBV6-1,NA,NA,TRBJ2-4,TGTGCCAGCAGTGAAAGACAGAGGATTCAGTACTTC,CASSERQRIQYF
TRBV6-6,NA,NA,TRBJ1-3,TGTGCCAGCAGTTACAAAGGGAAAGAGTGGAACACCATATATTTT,CASSYKGKEWNTIYF
TRBV19,once,NA,TRBJ2-1,TGTGCCAGTAGTTTAGACAGGAGCCCCTACAATGAGCAGTTCTTC,CASSLDRSPYNEQFF
TRBV5-1,NA,TRBD1,TRBJ2-3,TGCGCCAGCCGCCGCACTGGACAGGGGGTAGATACGCAGTATTTT,CASRRTGQGVDTQYF
TRBV4-2,NA,NA,TRBJ2-1,TGTGCCAGCAGCCGGGCGGGACCCCAAGATGATGAGCAGTTCTTC,CASSRAGPQDDEQFF
TRBV7-3,once,TRBD2,TRBJ2-1,TGTGCCAGCAGCTTAAATAGCGGGGCAAATGAGCAGTTCTTC,CASSLNSGANEQFF
TRBV5-8,NA,NA,TRBJ2-5,TGTGCCAGCAGCCCCGAAAAAGGGTCCCAGTACTTC,CASSPEKGSQYF
TRBV6-6,NA,NA,TRBJ1-5,TGTGCCAGCAGTGGGCCGGAAGCGTATCAGCCCCAGCATTTT,CASSGPEAYQPQHF
TRBV5-1,NA,NA,TRBJ2-1,TGCGCCAGCAGCTTGCTCCGCAGGGAAGATGAGCAGTTCTTC,CASSLLRREDEQFF
TRBV5-6,NA,TRBD2,TRBJ2-1,TGTGCCAGCAGCTTCCCGGGACTAGCCTACAATGAGCAGTTCTTC,CASSFPGLAYNEQFF
TRBV2,NA,NA,TRBJ2-1,TGTGCCAGCAGTGTGTATCACAATGAGCAGTTCTTC,CASSVYHNEQFF
TRBV13,NA,TRBD1,TRBJ1-1,TGTGCCAGCAGCCCGAGAAATATCGCCCGGGACAGCCAAGCTTTCTTT,CASSPRNIARDSQAFF
TRBV6-6,NA,NA,TRBJ1-3,TGTGCCAGCAGCCCTAAAAGCGGCTCTGGAAACACCATATATTTT,CASSPKSGSGNTIYF
TRBV10-1,NA,TRBD1,TRBJ1-3,TGCGCCAGCAGTGTAAAGCCCGCGGGACAGAGCTCTGGAAACACCATATATTTT,CASSVKPAGQSSGNTIYF
TRBV6-5,NA,TRBD1,TRBJ1-1,TGTGCCAGCACCGGACAGGAGAACACTGAAGCTTTCTTT,CASTGQENTEAFF
TRBV6-6,NA,NA,TRBJ2-7,TGTGCCAGCAGTTACTCGGGGGTCTACGAGCAGTACTTC,CASSYSGVYEQYF
TRBV11-3,NA,NA,TRBJ1-5,TGTGCCAGCAGCTTAGGTGGGCAGCCCCAGCATTTT,CASSLGGQPQHF
TRBV6-6,once,NA,TRBJ1-2,TGTGCCAGCAGCCAAACCCAGGCCCGGGGGGACTATGGCTACACCTTC,CASSQTQARGDYGYTF
TRBV11-3,few,TRBD1,TRBJ2-6,TGTGCCAGCAGCTCATCCGGGACAGGGAGCGGGGCCAACGTCCTGACTTTC,CASSSSGTGSGANVLTF
TRBV11-2,NA,TRBD1,TRBJ1-1,TGTGCCAGCAGCTTCCAGGCGGGGACAGGGGGCTTTAAAGCTTTCTTT,CASSFQAGTGGFKAFF
TRBV4-2,few,TRBD2,TRBJ2-1,TGTGCCAGCAGCCCGTTAGTAGGACTAGCGGGAGGGGGCTTTAATGAGCAGTTCTTC,CASSPLVGLAGGGFNEQFF
TRBV27,NA,NA,TRBJ1-2,TGTGCCAGCAGTCGACAGGAAAACTATGGCTACACCTTC,CASSRQENYGYTF
TRBV10-3,NA,NA,TRBJ2-7,TGTGCCATCAGAAGCAGCCGGGGTCACGAACAGTACTTC,CAIRSSRGHEQYF
TRBV5-1,NA,TRBD2,TRBJ2-5,TGCGCCAGCAGCTTGTTAGCTGCGGGGGGAGAGACCCAGTACTTC,CASSLLAAGGETQYF
TRBV19,NA,TRBD1,TRBJ1-3,TGTGCCAGTAGTATTGGACAGGGAGGTGGAAACACCATATATTTT,CASSIGQGGGNTIYF